This is a list of T cell receptor beta chains from one sample in a study of liver allograft versus peripheral blood T cells. TCRdb re-called the reads through MiXCR, storing one row per CDR3 protein. In the table there are fewer than 11,000 distinct CDR3 sequences, approximately 19% of which are singletons. These TCRs come from a human patient who had a liver transplant. The graft donor may account for some of the T cells. Each CDR3 is given with its conserved first and last residue. Fields, in order: V gene, CDR3 protein.

TRBV10-2,CASSTAQGTEAFF
TRBV6-2/TRBV6-3,CASSYSIVQGLVDTQYF
TRBV28,CASSLVFLLQGLHF
TRBV7-3,CASSSQGGTEAFF
TRBV6-6,CASSARGPNTGELFF
TRBV24-1,CATSPDRDTGELFF
TRBV28,CASSSPLGGNQPQHF
TRBV20-1,CSACPRPYEQYF
TRBV11-3,CASSRRFATEAFF
TRBV7-9,CASSLAIQREYEQYF
TRBV20-1,CSARDGRGSQTQYF
TRBV27,CASSLRRSYGYTF
TRBV6-1,CASTGQLVSYNSPLHF